This T cell receptor (beta chain) comes out of a study of OX40 agonist ivuxolimab in advanced cancers. Study as a whole: Among those enrolled, mean age was about 58 years (range about 23 to 79) and approximately 83% were male.

Here immunoSEQ multiplex PCR was the method, and the copy in TCRdb shows in-frame clones only, minus some. In the table there are about 93,000 clones, 90% to 95% of which are singletons. In regard to this clone: The antigen is not known.

This CDR3 is 15 amino acids long. The V end lost 1 base, the J end lost 7 bases, and 14 bases lay between the germline ends. Germline CDR1 and CDR2: SGHAT and FQNNGV. Study findings and constraints: With doses of 0.1 to 3.0 mg/kg, CD4+ and CD8+ blood T cells had undergone clonal expansion by week 6. Expanded clones tended on average to be more numerous among CD8+ T cells than CD4+.

The sequence was obtained from an adult with an advanced solid tumor such as melanoma, head and neck, liver or kidney cancer. This specimen consisted of CD4+ or CD8+ T cells sorted from blood, obtained in a trial of the OX40 agonist ivuxolimab. The chain couples TRBV11-2 to TRBJ2-1; tentatively, D is TRBD1 (6 bases). The CDR3: CASSLVVDRNNEQFF. Written as DNA, the CDR3 is TGTGCCAGCAGCTTAGTCGTAGACAGGAATAATGAGCAGTTCTTC.